This TCR beta chain stems from a study of CD8 T cells in Susac syndrome. Random hexamers served to reverse transcribe roughly 0.45 to 1 ug RNA. Coverage of TCR beta CDR3 amplification by immunoSEQ multiplex PCR extended to 54 Vbeta and 13 Jbeta. Via MiXCR, TCRdb re-called the immunoSEQ multiplex PCR reads, giving one row per CDR3 protein. The sample lists under 200,000 distinct CDR3 sequences, 85% to 95% occurring once. Germline-derived CDR1 and CDR2 are SQVTM and ANQGSEA. The CDR3 is 13 amino acids. Trimming at V came to 6 bases and at J to 5 bases, leaving 8 bases not matched to a gene. It was negative isolation that provided the CD8+ and CD4+ T cells, whereas TEMRA cells were enriched by FACS.

Sequencing used CD8+ T cells from PBMCs. The sequence derives from a human donor with multiple sclerosis. This chain connects TRBV29-1 to TRBJ1-1; 8 bases match TRBD1. The CDR3, as DNA: TGCAGCGTAGCAGGGGGCGTTGGGACTGAAGCTTTCTTT. Amino acid sequence: CSVAGGVGTEAFF.